This T cell receptor beta chain originates from a study of blood T cells in healthy people across ages. Germline V gene sequence: CDR1 SGHDT, CDR2 YYEEEE. V lost 0 bases to trimming and J lost 3 bases, with 16 bases between them. The CDR3 runs 16 residues. This clonotype showed up many times. With a J-beta primer mix and a sample-barcoded 5' primer, a second PCR ran roughly 7 to 11 cycles. Each CDR3 protein gets one entry after TCRdb re-called the 5' RACE reads with MiXCR. The table has hundreds of thousands of distinct CDR3 sequences, roughly 31% seen once; the top ten hold approximately 15%. Sequences were obtained from blood. V gene TRBV5-6 combines with J gene TRBJ2-7; D is tentatively TRBD1 or TRBD2 (5 bases each). This sequence was found in a woman of 80 years or more in good health. The CDR3 nucleotides read TGTGCCAGCAGCTTGGAGGGTTCGGGACGGTACTACGAGCAGTACTTC. Encoded protein: CASSLEGSGRYYEQYF.